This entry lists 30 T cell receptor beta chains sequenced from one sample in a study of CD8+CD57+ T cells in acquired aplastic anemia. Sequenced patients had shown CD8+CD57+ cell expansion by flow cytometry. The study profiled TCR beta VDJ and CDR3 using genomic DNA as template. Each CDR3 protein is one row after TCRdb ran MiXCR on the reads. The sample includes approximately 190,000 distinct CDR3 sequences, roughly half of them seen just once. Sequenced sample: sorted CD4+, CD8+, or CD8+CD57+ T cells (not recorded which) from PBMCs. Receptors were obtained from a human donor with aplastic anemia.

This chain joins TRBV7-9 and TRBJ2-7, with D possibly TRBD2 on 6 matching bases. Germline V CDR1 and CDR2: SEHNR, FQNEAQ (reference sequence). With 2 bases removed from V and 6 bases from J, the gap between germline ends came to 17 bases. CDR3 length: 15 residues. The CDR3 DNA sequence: TGTGCCAGCAGCTTAACGTACGGGGGTGGTCCCGAGCAGTACTTC. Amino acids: CASSLTYGGGPEQYF.

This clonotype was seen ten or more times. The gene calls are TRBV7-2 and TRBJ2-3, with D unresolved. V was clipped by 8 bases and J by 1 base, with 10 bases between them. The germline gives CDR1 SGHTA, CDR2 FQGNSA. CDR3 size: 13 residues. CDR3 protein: CASAVVGTDTQYF. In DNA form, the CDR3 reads TGTGCCAGCGCGGTCGTCGGCACAGATACGCAGTATTTT. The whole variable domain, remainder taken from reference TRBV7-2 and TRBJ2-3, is GAGVSQSPSNKVTEKGKDVELRCDPISGHTALYWYRQSLGQGLEFLIYFQGNSAPDKSGLPSDRFSAERTGGSVSTLTIQRTQQEDSAVYLCASAVVGTDTQYFGPGTRLTVL.

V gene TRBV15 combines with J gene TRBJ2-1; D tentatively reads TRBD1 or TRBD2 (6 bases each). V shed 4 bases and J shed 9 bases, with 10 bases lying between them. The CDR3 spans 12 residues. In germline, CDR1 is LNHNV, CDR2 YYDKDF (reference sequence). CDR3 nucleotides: TGTGCCACCAGCACTAAGGGGGGTGAGCAGTTCTTC. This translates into CATSTKGGEQFF.

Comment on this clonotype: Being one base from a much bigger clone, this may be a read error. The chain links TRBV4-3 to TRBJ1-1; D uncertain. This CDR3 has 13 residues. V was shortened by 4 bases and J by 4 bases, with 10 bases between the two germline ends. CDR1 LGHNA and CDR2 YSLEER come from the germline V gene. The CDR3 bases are TGCGCCAGCAGCCGGATAATGACCACTGAAGCTTTCTTT. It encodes CASSRIMTTEAFF.

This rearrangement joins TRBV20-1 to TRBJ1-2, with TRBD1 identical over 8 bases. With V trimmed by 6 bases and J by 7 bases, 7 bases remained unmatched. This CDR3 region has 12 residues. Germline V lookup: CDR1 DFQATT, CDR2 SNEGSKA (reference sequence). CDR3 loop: CSARTGSSGYTF. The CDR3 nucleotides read TGCAGTGCACGGACAGGGAGCAGTGGCTACACCTTC.

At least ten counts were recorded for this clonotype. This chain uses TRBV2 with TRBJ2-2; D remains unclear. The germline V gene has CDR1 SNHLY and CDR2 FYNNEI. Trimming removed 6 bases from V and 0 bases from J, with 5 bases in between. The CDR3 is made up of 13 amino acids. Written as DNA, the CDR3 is TGTGCCAGCAGGGGCGCGAACACCGGGGAGCTGTTTTTT. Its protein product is CASRGANTGELFF.

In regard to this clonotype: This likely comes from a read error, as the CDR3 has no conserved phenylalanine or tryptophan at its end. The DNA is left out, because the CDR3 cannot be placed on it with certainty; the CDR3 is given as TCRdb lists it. This chain's CDR3 is CASSSLAGTSY. The rearrangement joins TRBV5-1 to TRBJ1-2. Germline V lookup: CDR1 SGHRS, CDR2 YFSETQ. Ends included, the CDR3 has 11 residues.

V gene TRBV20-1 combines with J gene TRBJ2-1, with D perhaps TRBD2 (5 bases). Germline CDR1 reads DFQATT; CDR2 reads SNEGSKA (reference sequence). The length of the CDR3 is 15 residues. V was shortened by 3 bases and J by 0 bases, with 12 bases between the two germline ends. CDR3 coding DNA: TGCAGTGCTAGGGCGGGCGCCCGCTCCTACAATGAGCAGTTCTTC. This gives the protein CSARAGARSYNEQFF.

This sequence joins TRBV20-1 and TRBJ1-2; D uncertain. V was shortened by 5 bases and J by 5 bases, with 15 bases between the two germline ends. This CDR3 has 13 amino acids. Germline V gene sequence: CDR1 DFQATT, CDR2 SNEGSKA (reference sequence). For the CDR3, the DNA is TGCAGTGCTTCTGGCCTCTTGGGATATGGCTACACCTTC. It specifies CSASGLLGYGYTF.

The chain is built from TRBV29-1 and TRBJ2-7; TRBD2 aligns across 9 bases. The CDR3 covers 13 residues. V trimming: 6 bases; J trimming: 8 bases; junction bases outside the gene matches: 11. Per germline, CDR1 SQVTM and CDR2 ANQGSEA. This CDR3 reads CSVRTTSGEKQYF. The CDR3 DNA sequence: TGCAGCGTCCGTACGACTAGCGGAGAAAAGCAGTACTTC.

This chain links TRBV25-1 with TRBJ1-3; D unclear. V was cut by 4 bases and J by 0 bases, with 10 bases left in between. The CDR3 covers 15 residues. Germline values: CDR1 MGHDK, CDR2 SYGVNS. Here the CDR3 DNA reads TGTGCCAGCAGTGCGGACCTTCCCTCTGGAAACACCATATATTTT. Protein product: CASSADLPSGNTIYF.

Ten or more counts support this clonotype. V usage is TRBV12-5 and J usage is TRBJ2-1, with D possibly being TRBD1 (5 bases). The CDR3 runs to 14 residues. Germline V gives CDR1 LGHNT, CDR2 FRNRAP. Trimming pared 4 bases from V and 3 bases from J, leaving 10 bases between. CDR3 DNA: TGTGCTAGTGGTTCCGGGCAGGGCTACAATGAGCAGTTCTTC. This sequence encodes CASGSGQGYNEQFF.

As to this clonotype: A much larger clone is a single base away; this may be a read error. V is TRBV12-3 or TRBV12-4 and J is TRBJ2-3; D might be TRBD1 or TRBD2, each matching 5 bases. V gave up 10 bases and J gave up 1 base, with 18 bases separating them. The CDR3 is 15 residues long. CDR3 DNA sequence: TGTGCCACCAAAAGAGAGGGGAGCGGCACAGATACGCAGTATTTT. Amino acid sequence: CATKREGSGTDTQYF.

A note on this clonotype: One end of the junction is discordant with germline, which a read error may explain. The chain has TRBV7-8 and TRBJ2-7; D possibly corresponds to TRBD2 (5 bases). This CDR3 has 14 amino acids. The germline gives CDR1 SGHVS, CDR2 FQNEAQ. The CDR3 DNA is TGTGCCAGCAGCTTAGGGAGAGGTTTGGGAGAGCAGTACTTT. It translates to CASSLGRGLGEQYF.

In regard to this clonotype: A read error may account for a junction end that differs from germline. CDR3 nucleotide sequence: TGTGCCAGCAGCTTTAGTAACAGACCCTACGAGCAGGACTTC. Amino acid sequence: CASSFSNRPYEQDF. The V call is TRBV5-4, the J call TRBJ2-7; no reliable D call. The germline CDR1 and CDR2 sequences are SGHNT and YYREEE (reference sequence). This CDR3 comprises 14 residues.

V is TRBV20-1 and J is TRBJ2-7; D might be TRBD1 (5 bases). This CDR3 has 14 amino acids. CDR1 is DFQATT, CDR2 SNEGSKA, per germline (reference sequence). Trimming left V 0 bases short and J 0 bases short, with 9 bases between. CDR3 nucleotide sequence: TGCAGTGCTAGAGATGGTCAGGGCTCCTACGAGCAGTACTTC. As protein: CSARDGQGSYEQYF.

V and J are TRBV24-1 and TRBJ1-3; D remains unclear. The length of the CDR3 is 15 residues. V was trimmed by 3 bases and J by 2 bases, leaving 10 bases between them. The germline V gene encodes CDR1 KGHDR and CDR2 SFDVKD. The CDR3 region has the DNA TGTGCCACCAGTGATCCCGTTGGGGCTGGAAACACCATATATTTT. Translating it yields CATSDPVGAGNTIYF.

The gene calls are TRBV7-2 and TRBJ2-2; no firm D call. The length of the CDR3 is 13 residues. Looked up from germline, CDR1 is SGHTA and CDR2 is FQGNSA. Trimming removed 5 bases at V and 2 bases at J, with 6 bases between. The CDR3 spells CASSPANTGELFF. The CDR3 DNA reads TGTGCCAGCAGCCCAGCAAACACCGGGGAGCTGTTTTTT.

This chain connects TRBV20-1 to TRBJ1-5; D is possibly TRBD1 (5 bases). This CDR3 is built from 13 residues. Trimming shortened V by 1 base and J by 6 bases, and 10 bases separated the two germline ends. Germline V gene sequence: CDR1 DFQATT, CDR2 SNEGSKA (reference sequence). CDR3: CSARVDGAQPQHF. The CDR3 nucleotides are TGCAGTGCTAGAGTCGATGGGGCTCAGCCCCAGCATTTT.

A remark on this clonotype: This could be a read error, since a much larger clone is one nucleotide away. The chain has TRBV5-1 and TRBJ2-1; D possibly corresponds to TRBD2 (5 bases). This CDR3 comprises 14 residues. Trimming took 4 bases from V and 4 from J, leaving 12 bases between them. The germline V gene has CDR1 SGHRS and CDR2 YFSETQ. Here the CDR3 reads CASSLEDRYNEQFF. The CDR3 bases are TGCGCCAGCAGCCTGGAGGACCGGTACAATGAGCAGTTCTTC.

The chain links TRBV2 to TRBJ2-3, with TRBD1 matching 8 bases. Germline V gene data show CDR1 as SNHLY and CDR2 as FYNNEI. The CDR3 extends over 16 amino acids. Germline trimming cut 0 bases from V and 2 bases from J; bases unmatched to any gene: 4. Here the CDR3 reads CASSEAGTGHTDTQYF. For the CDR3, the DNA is TGTGCCAGCAGTGAAGCGGGGACAGGACACACAGATACGCAGTATTTT.

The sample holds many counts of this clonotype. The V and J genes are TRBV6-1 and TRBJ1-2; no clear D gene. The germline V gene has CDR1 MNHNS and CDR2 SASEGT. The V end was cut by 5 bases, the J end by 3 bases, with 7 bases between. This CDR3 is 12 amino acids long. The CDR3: CASSTGDYGYTF. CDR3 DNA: TGTGCCAGCAGTACCGGGGACTATGGCTACACCTTC.

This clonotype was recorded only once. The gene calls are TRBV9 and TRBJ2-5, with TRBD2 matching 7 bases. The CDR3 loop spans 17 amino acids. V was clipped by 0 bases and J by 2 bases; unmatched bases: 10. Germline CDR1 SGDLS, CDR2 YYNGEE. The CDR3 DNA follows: TGTGCCAGCAGCGTAGCTACGTTTGGGACTACTCAAGAGACCCAGTACTTC. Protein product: CASSVATFGTTQETQYF. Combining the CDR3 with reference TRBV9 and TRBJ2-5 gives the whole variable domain DSGVTQTPKHLITATGQRVTLRCSPRSGDLSVYWYQQSLDQGLQFLIQYYNGEERAKGNILERFSAQQFPDLHSELNLSSLELGDSALYFCASSVATFGTTQETQYFGPGTRLLVL.

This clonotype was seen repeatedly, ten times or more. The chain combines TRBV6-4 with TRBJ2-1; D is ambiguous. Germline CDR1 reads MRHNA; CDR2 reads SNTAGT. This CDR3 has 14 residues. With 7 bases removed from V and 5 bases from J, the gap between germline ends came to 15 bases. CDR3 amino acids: CASKSLEINNEQFF. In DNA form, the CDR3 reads TGTGCCAGCAAATCCCTAGAAATAAACAATGAGCAGTTCTTC.

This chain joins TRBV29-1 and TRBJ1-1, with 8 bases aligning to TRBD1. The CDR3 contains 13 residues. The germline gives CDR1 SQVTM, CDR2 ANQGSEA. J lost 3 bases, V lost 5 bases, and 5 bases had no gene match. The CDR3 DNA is TGCAGCGTTCGATCGGACAGGGACACTGAAGCTTTCTTT. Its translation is CSVRSDRDTEAFF.

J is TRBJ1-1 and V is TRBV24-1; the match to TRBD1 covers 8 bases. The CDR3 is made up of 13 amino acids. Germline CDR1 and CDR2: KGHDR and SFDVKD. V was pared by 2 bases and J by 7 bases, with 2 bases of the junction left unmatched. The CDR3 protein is CATSDSTGVEAFF. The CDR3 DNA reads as TGTGCCACCAGTGATTCGACAGGGGTTGAAGCTTTCTTT.

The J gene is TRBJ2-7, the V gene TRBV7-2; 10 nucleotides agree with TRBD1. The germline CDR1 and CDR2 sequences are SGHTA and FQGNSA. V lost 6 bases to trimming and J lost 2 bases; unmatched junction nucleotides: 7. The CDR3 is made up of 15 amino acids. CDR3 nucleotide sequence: TGTGCCAGCAGACCTTACGGGACAGGGGCCTACGAGCAGTACTTC. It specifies CASRPYGTGAYEQYF.

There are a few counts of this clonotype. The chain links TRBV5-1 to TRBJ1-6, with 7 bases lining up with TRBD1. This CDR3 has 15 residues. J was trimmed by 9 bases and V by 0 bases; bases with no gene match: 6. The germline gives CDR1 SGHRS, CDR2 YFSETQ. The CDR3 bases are TGCGCCAGCAGCTTGGGACAGGGCTCGGGTTCACCCCTCCACTTT. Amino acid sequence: CASSLGQGSGSPLHF.

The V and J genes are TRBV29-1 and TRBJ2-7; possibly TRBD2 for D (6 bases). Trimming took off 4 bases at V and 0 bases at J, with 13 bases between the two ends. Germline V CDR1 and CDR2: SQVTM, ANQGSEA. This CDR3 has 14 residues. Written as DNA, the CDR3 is TGCAGCGTTGGGGGCGGGGAACCCTCCTACGAGCAGTACTTC. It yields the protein CSVGGGEPSYEQYF.

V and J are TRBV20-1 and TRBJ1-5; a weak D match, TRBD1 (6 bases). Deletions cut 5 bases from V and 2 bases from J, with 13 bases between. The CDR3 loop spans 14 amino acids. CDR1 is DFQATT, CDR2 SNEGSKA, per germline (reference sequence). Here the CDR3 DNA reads TGCAGTGCTGGTGGACAGTTTGGCAATCAGCCCCAGCATTTT. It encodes CSAGGQFGNQPQHF.